Listed below are T cell receptor beta chains from one sample, sequenced in a study of tumor and adjacent non-tumor tissue in lung cancer. One entry per CDR3 protein results from TCRdb running MiXCR on the multiplex PCR reads. The sample consists of about 200,000 distinct CDR3 sequences, about 76% of them appearing once. Material for sequencing was lung tumor tissue. Every receptor here comes from a man between 60 and 75 years old with non-small cell lung cancer. The CDR3 runs from the conserved cysteine through the conserved F or W. The D gene is left open where the match is weak. Part of the rows lack a size; the others show once, few, many or a class for expanded clones.

D gene,J gene,V gene,clone size,CDR3 protein,CDR3 DNA
-,TRBJ1-2,TRBV6-5,few,CVSSSNPLYGYTF,TGTGTCAGCAGTTCCAATCCCCTTTACGGCTACACCTTC
-,TRBJ1-1,TRBV11-3,-,CASSAGQRGNTEVFF,TGTGCCAGCAGCGCAGGACAGCGGGGGAACACTGAAGTTTTCTTT
TRBD2,TRBJ2-2,TRBV20-1,many,CSAREIAGYTGELFF,TGCAGTGCTAGAGAGATAGCGGGGTACACCGGGGAGCTGTTTTTT
-,TRBJ2-5,TRBV20-1,-,CSATLISVSKETQYF,TGCAGTGCTACCCTGATTAGCGTGAGCAAAGAGACCCAGTACTTC
TRBD1,TRBJ2-7,TRBV5-8,few,CASSSSAGTGLYEQYF,TGTGCCAGCAGCTCCAGCGCCGGGACAGGGCTCTACGAGCAGTACTTC
-,TRBJ2-3,TRBV20-1,-,CSASDIRESDTQYF,TGCAGCGCCTCGGACATCCGGGAGTCAGATACGCAGTATTTT
-,TRBJ2-5,TRBV20-1,-,CSAKRDDQETQYF,TGCAGTGCCAAACGGGACGATCAAGAGACCCAGTACTTC
-,TRBJ2-1,TRBV11-2,once,CASSLNPSSSAVQFF,TGTGCCAGCAGCTTAAATCCCTCGTCGAGCGCTGTGCAGTTCTTC
-,TRBJ1-1,TRBV20-1,-,CSARDRWFVSTDAFF,TGCAGTGCTAGAGATCGGTGGTTCGTCAGCACTGACGCTTTCTTT
-,TRBJ2-2,TRBV19,many,CASSHANTGELFF,TGTGCCAGTAGTCATGCGAACACCGGGGAGCTGTTTTTT
-,TRBJ2-1,TRBV20-1,-,CSARVETAYNEQFF,TGCAGTGCTAGAGTGGAGACTGCATACAATGAGCAGTTCTTC
TRBD1,TRBJ2-2,TRBV5-5,few,CASSWDSPNTGELFF,TGTGCCAGCAGCTGGGACAGCCCAAACACCGGGGAGCTGTTTTTT
-,TRBJ2-2,TRBV12-3/TRBV12-4,-,CASRYGGEMFF,TGTGCCAGCAGATATGGCGGTGAGATGTTTTTT
TRBD2,TRBJ2-7,TRBV20-1,-,CSTMGTSGDTYEQYF,TGCAGTACTATGGGGACTAGCGGAGATACCTACGAGCAGTACTTC
TRBD2,TRBJ2-1,TRBV20-1,-,CSATAGGITKYEYNEQSF,TGCAGTGCTACAGCGGGAGGGATAACAAAGTACGAGTACAATGAGCAGTCCTTC
TRBD1,TRBJ2-7,TRBV4-1,once,CASSPTTGREQYF,TGCGCCAGCAGCCCGACGACAGGGCGCGAGCAGTACTTC
-,TRBJ2-5,TRBV6-5,many,CASSYRKAQYF,TGTGCCAGCAGTTACCGGAAGGCCCAGTACTTC
-,TRBJ1-6,TRBV6-1,-,CVSNSTASNSPLHF,TGTGTCAGCAATTCCACGGCCTCGAATTCACCCCTCCACTTT
-,TRBJ2-7,TRBV6-6,many,CASSLPGGEQYF,TGTGCCAGCAGTTTGCCAGGCGGGGAGCAGTACTTC
-,TRBJ1-4,TRBV5-1,few,CASSQPGVSEKLFF,TGCGCCAGCAGCCAACCAGGGGTCAGCGAAAAACTGTTTTTT
-,TRBJ1-2,TRBV6-5,many,CASSTGYGYTF,TGTGCCAGCAGTACAGGGTACGGCTACACCTTC
TRBD1,TRBJ1-5,TRBV12-3/TRBV12-4,-,CASTLDRDRSNQPQHF,TGTGCCAGCACTTTAGACAGGGATAGGAGCAATCAGCCCCAGCATTTT
-,TRBJ2-7,TRBV6-1,few,CASSEADWYEQYF,TGTGCCAGCAGTGAAGCGGACTGGTACGAGCAGTACTTC
-,TRBJ1-5,TRBV6-6,-,CTSRSYSNQPRHF,TGTACCAGCAGAAGTTATAGCAATCAGCCCCGGCATTTT
TRBD2,TRBJ2-3,TRBV6-1,-,CANISGGPGDTQYF,TGTGCCAACATTAGCGGGGGTCCGGGAGATACGCAGTATTTT
TRBD1,TRBJ1-2,TRBV13,-,CVSSEGARVYGYTF,TGTGTCAGCAGCGAGGGGGCGCGCGTCTATGGCTACACCTTC
TRBD1,TRBJ2-7,TRBV29-1,many,CSVSGQGGYEQYF,TGCAGCGTGAGTGGACAGGGAGGTTACGAGCAGTACTTC
-,TRBJ2-3,TRBV29-1,-,CSFLTDPRTDTQYF,TGCAGCTTTTTGACAGACCCTCGCACAGATACGCAGTATTTT
-,TRBJ2-3,TRBV7-2,once,CASSIRRVDTDTQYF,TGTGCCAGCAGCATTAGACGGGTGGACACAGATACGCAGTATTTT
-,TRBJ2-7,TRBV20-1,-,CNAKGQNFKHYF,TGCAATGCTAAAGGACAGAACTTCAAGCATTACTTC
-,TRBJ2-3,TRBV4-3,once,CTSSQGGRGALGDTQYF,TGCACCAGCAGCCAAGGTGGTAGGGGGGCGTTAGGAGATACGCAGTATTTT
-,TRBJ1-1,TRBV12-3/TRBV12-4,-,CACCLIWEEAFF,TGTGCCTGCTGTTTGATCTGGGAGGAGGCTTTCTTT